Given below is one T cell receptor beta chain in context. The target antigen is unknown. The study ran its PCR with 60 Vbeta and 13 Jbeta primers. Sequencing used immunoSEQ multiplex PCR; TCRdb keeps in-frame clones, though not all of them. Of more than 95,000 clones in the sample, 60% to 85% were seen once. Germline lookup yields CDR1 SGHNT and CDR2 YYREEE (reference sequence). CDR3 size: 16 residues. V lost 4 bases and J lost 4, with 18 bases in between. The data were obtained in a study of cytomegalovirus exposure and HLA in healthy donors. Study-wide results and caveats: In a later analysis, at a false discovery rate of 0.05, roughly 17,000 TCR beta sequences matched HLA alleles. Based on reports, TCR beta sequences accurately predicted HLA-A and HLA-B alleles for most subjects. The study recorded about 160 TCR beta chains that were cytomegalovirus-associated.

The chain uses TRBV5-4 and TRBJ2-1; tentatively, D is TRBD2 (5 bases). The sequence was obtained from a man between 50 and 59 years old in good health and CMV-seronegative. Sequencing input: PBMCs. The DNA for the CDR3 is TGTGCCAGCAGCCCAGAGGGCCAGCGGCGTTACAATGAGCAGTTCTTC. It yields the protein CASSPEGQRRYNEQFF.